Below are 16 T cell receptor beta chains sequenced from a single sample in a study of OX40 agonist ivuxolimab in advanced cancers. Libraries were prepared through the immunoSEQ multiplex PCR assay. This is the immuneACCESS table as TCRdb keeps it, with only in-frame sequences that have V and J called. A part of the clones is gone; compared with another copy, unresolved V genes explain less than half, and the rest is unexplained. In this sample the table shows 70,000 to 75,000 clones, around four fifths of which occur a single time. The ten largest account for under 7% of the sample. This material consisted of CD4+ or CD8+ T cells sorted from blood, taken in a trial of the OX40 agonist ivuxolimab. The receptors derive from an adult with an advanced solid tumor such as melanoma, head and neck, liver or kidney cancer.

The rearrangement joins TRBV7-8 to TRBJ2-1; 12 bases are shared with TRBD2. CDR3 length: 15 amino acids. Germline values: CDR1 SGHVS, CDR2 FQNEAQ. The ends lost 2 bases at V and 5 bases at J; junction bases unmatched: 1. CDR3 DNA: TGTGCCAGCAGCTTACTAGCGGGGGGGAACAATGAGCAGTTCTTC. Encoded protein: CASSLLAGGNNEQFF.

The chain employs TRBV5-5 and TRBJ2-4; D is possibly TRBD1 (5 bases). The CDR3 is made up of 15 amino acids. V lost 4 bases and J 8 bases, leaving 19 bases between the germline ends. Germline-derived CDR1 and CDR2 are SGHKS and YYEKEE (reference sequence). Written as DNA, the CDR3 is TGTGCCAGCAGCCATCGATCGACAGCGAAGGACATTCAGTACTTC. The encoded protein is CASSHRSTAKDIQYF.

This chain uses TRBV28 with TRBJ2-7, with D uncertain. V dropped 3 bases and J dropped 3 bases, with 9 bases sitting between them. CDR1 is MDHEN and CDR2 is SYDVKM in the germline V gene. The CDR3 covers 13 residues. For the CDR3, the DNA is TGTGCCAGCAGTTTGTTTGCAGACTACGAGCAGTACTTC. It encodes CASSLFADYEQYF.

This sequence joins TRBV7-2 and TRBJ1-2, with 7 bases identical to TRBD1. The CDR3 sequence is 12 residues long. Germline V gene data show CDR1 as SGHTA and CDR2 as FQGNSA. With 5 bases clipped from V and 7 bases from J, the junction kept 4 bases outside the gene matches. The CDR3 nucleotides are TGTGCCAGCAGCCCTGACAGGGCTGGCTACACCTTC. It yields the protein CASSPDRAGYTF.

In DNA form, the CDR3 reads TGCGCCAGCAGCGCCGCCCGGGGGTTCGACACCGGGGAGCTGTTTTTT. Amino acid sequence: CASSAARGFDTGELFF. The J gene is TRBJ2-2, the V gene TRBV5-1, with D possibly being TRBD2 (6 bases). Germline values: CDR1 SGHRS, CDR2 YFSETQ. The CDR3 has 16 amino acids. Trimming left V 4 bases short and J 3 bases short, with 16 bases between.

CDR3 sequence (DNA): TGTGCCAGCAGCTCTCGCGGGGGCCCCGGTAAATTCTATGGCTACACCTTC. Translation gives CASSSRGGPGKFYGYTF. The V call is TRBV7-9, the J call TRBJ1-2, with D tentatively TRBD1 (6 bases). V lost 4 bases, J lost 4 bases, and 22 bases lay in between. CDR1 and CDR2 from the germline V gene are SEHNR and FQNEAQ (reference sequence). The CDR3 runs to 17 residues.

The gene calls are TRBV7-3 and TRBJ2-7; D perhaps matches TRBD1 (5 bases). Trimming took off 4 bases at V and 3 bases at J, with 16 bases between the two ends. Germline V gene data show CDR1 as SGHTA and CDR2 as FQGTGA. CDR3 length: 15 amino acids. CDR3 amino acids: CASSSDSSGNYEQYF. CDR3 nucleotides: TGTGCCAGCAGCTCTGACAGCTCAGGGAACTACGAGCAGTACTTC.

The CDR3 here is CASIRGQTVSGNTIYF. The CDR3 DNA reads TGTGCCAGCATTAGGGGCCAGACGGTTTCTGGAAACACCATATATTTT. J is TRBJ1-3 and V is TRBV2; tentative D call: TRBD1 (5 bases). The CDR3 has 16 amino acids. Germline values: CDR1 SNHLY, CDR2 FYNNEI. V lost 7 bases and J 1 base, leaving 17 bases between the germline ends.

This chain uses TRBV6-6 with TRBJ2-1; 7 nucleotides agree with TRBD2. Germline trimming cut 2 bases from V and 7 bases from J; bases unmatched to any gene: 8. This CDR3 has 15 residues. The germline gives CDR1 MNHNY, CDR2 SVGAGI (reference sequence). The CDR3 DNA follows: TGTGCCAGCAGTTACGCGGACGGCGGGAGTAATGAGCAGTTCTTC. Translated, it gives CASSYADGGSNEQFF.

The CDR3 nucleotides read TGTGCCAGCAGCTTAATGTTCTCCAATGGGCGCAGGGGAGCGGCTGAAGCTTTCTTT. It specifies CASSLMFSNGRRGAAEAFF. The rearrangement uses TRBV7-2 and TRBJ1-1; a weak D match, TRBD1 (6 bases). With 2 bases removed from V and 6 bases from J, the gap between germline ends came to 28 bases. Germline lookup yields CDR1 SGHTA and CDR2 FQGNSA. This CDR3 is 19 amino acids long. The full variable domain, its missing parts supplied by reference TRBV7-2 and TRBJ1-1, is GAGVSQSPSNKVTEKGKDVELRCDPISGHTALYWYRQSLGQGLEFLIYFQGNSAPDKSGLPSDRFSAERTGGSVSTLTIQRTQQEDSAVYLCASSLMFSNGRRGAAEAFFGQGTRLTVV.

The chain couples TRBV28 to TRBJ1-1; 7 bases line up with TRBD1. The germline CDR1 and CDR2 sequences are MDHEN and SYDVKM. V shed 1 base and J 4 bases; nucleotides not matched to a gene: 0. This CDR3 is built from 13 residues. CDR3 bases: TGTGCCAGCAGTTTATCAGGGGGCACTGAAGCTTTCTTT. Protein sequence: CASSLSGGTEAFF.

The V gene is TRBV7-2, the J gene TRBJ2-5; D call uncertain. V was cut by 2 bases and J by 0 bases, with 13 bases left in between. In germline, CDR1 is SGHTA, CDR2 FQGNSA. The CDR3 has 16 residues. This chain's CDR3 is CASSLFPARYQETQYF. The CDR3 DNA is TGTGCCAGCAGCTTATTTCCCGCCCGGTACCAAGAGACCCAGTACTTC.

The count of this clone is one. The chain links TRBV5-5 to TRBJ2-7, with no clear D. The germline CDR1 and CDR2 sequences are SGHKS and YYEKEE (reference sequence). There are 13 residues in the CDR3. The V gene lost 4 bases and the J gene lost 3 bases, with 11 bases spanning the gap. This CDR3 is CASSRTVFYEQYV. CDR3 bases: TGTGCCAGCAGCCGTACAGTGTTCTACGAGCAGTACGTC.

This clone was counted a few times. The chain employs TRBV5-8 and TRBJ2-3, with 8 bases fitting TRBD2. The length of the CDR3 is 15 residues. V dropped 5 bases and J dropped 3; count of bases not matched to a gene: 8. Germline V gene data show CDR1 as SGHTS and CDR2 as YDEGEE. CDR3 nucleotide sequence: TGTGCCAGCAGTAGCCGGGGACTAGAAACAGATACGCAGTATTTT. Amino acids: CASSSRGLETDTQYF.

The genes are TRBV6-1 and TRBJ2-7; no firm D call. Germline V gene lookup returns CDR1 MNHNS and CDR2 SASEGT. The CDR3 consists of 12 residues. Trimming took 6 bases from V and 2 from J, leaving 8 bases between them. The CDR3 region is CASRAVTYEQYV. CDR3 bases: TGTGCCAGCAGAGCAGTCACCTACGAGCAGTACGTC.

The chain has TRBV10-3 and TRBJ1-4; D possibly corresponds to TRBD1 (6 bases). The CDR3 spans 14 residues. Germline CDR1 is ENHRY and CDR2 is SYGVKD. V was clipped by 3 bases and J by 14 bases, with 19 bases between them. CDR3 nucleotides: TGTGCCATCAGTGATACCACATCGGGGGCACGGCTGTTTTTT. Its translation: CAISDTTSGARLFF.